This TCR beta chain was captured in a study of memory CD4+ T cells and cytomegalovirus serostatus. The protocol was immunoSEQ multiplex PCR, while the TCRdb copy is restricted to in-frame clones and leaves out a portion. The data contain 50,000 to 55,000 clones, around four fifths of them singletons. The sort gate was single viable CD3+CD4+CD8-CD45RO+ cells for memory CD4+ T cells. The V gene's germline CDR1 is SNHLY and CDR2 FYNNEI. V was clipped by 5 bases and J by 7 bases, with 12 bases between them. CDR3 length equals 12 residues. The rearrangement uses TRBV2 and TRBJ2-7, with D possibly TRBD1 on 6 matching bases. Source material: memory CD4+ T cells from blood. The sequence derives from an adult in good health and CMV-seronegative. The CDR3 sequence: CASSPTRGEQYF. CDR3 in DNA: TGTGCCAGCAGTCCAACGAGGGGGGAGCAGTACTTC.